Following are 9 T cell receptor beta chains from one sample sequenced in a study of control samples from healthy donors and cancer patients (dated by TCRdb to the early 2020s). To prepare the library, the immunoSEQ multiplex PCR assay was applied. In TCRdb, the immuneACCESS table is reduced to in-frame sequences with V and J assigned. These tables do not hold every clone; where another copy was compared, an unresolved V gene accounts for under half, and the others remain unexplained. The sample includes roughly 80,000 clones, with around nine tenths observed a single time. 5.7% of the sample rests with the top ten. Source material: blood. These receptors came from a woman aged 45-65 years in good health.

V and J are TRBV24-1 and TRBJ2-3; D not certain. Germline V lookup: CDR1 KGHDR, CDR2 SFDVKD. The CDR3 runs to 14 residues. Trimming removed 2 bases at V and 7 bases at J, with 12 bases between. CDR3 in amino acids: CATSDSSRIHTQYF. CDR3 DNA: TGTGCCACCAGTGATTCCAGCCGGATTCATACGCAGTATTTT.

The gene calls are TRBV19 and TRBJ2-1; 10 positions match TRBD2. J gave up 7 bases and V 3 bases, and 6 bases lay outside the gene matches. The length of the CDR3 is 15 residues. Germline assignment: CDR1 LNHDA and CDR2 SQIVND (reference sequence). CDR3 in amino acids: CASSISGGISNEQFF. The CDR3 bases are TGTGCCAGTAGTATTAGCGGGGGGATAAGTAATGAGCAGTTCTTC.

The V and J genes are TRBV6-1 and TRBJ2-3, with 8 bases matching TRBD2. CDR3 size: 16 residues. The J segment lost 2 bases and the V segment lost 0 bases, leaving 4 bases of the junction unmatched. CDR1 is MNHNS, CDR2 SASEGT, per germline. CDR3 nucleotides: TGTGCCAGCAGTGAAGCCCATAGCGGGATCACAGATACGCAGTATTTT. Translation: CASSEAHSGITDTQYF.

The rearrangement links TRBV4-2 to TRBJ2-6, with D hard to call. This CDR3 comprises 17 residues. Trimming stripped 0 bases from V and 0 bases from J, with 9 bases between. Germline V gene sequence: CDR1 LGHNA, CDR2 YNFKEQ. CDR3 residues: CASSQDRFGSGANVLTF. The CDR3 bases are TGTGCCAGCAGCCAAGATCGGTTTGGCTCTGGGGCCAACGTCCTGACTTTC.

In its sample, this clone was seen a few times. J is TRBJ2-5 and V is TRBV6-2 or TRBV6-3; no reliable D call. The CDR3 length is 12 residues. Trimming cost V 6 bases and J 3 bases, with 8 bases left between them. Per germline, CDR1 MNHEY and CDR2 SVGEGT. CDR3 sequence (DNA): TGTGCCAGCAGCCCGGGTGAAGAGACCCAGTACTTC. Residues: CASSPGEETQYF.

V usage is TRBV24-1 and J usage is TRBJ2-7; 7 nucleotides line up with TRBD1. Germline V gene sequence: CDR1 KGHDR, CDR2 SFDVKD. The J segment lost 5 bases and the V segment lost 5 bases, leaving 5 bases of the junction unmatched. This CDR3 region has 13 residues. The chain's CDR3 is CATSGQGKDEQYF. DNA for the CDR3: TGTGCCACCAGTGGACAGGGAAAGGACGAGCAGTACTTC.

The chain recombines TRBV10-1 with TRBJ1-6; D not certain. The V end was cut by 6 bases, the J end by 7 bases, with 10 bases between. Germline CDR1 and CDR2: WNHNN and SYGVQD (reference sequence). This CDR3 comprises 13 residues. For the CDR3, the DNA is TGCGCCAGCAGCTCGGAGTGGAATTCACCCCTCCACTTT. Translating gives CASSSEWNSPLHF.

This clone was detected a few times. The CDR3 DNA is TGTGCCAGTAGCCTGGTTTTGGGCTCTGGAAACACCATATATTTT. Protein product: CASSLVLGSGNTIYF. The V gene is TRBV19, the J gene TRBJ1-3; D gene ambiguous. The V end lost 6 bases, the J end lost 0 bases, and 12 bases lay between the germline ends. This CDR3 comprises 15 residues. Germline CDR1 reads LNHDA; CDR2 reads SQIVND (reference sequence).

The rearrangement joins TRBV12-3 or TRBV12-4 to TRBJ2-7, with D perhaps given as TRBD1 or TRBD2 (5 bases each). Trimming removed 4 bases at V and 2 bases at J, with 9 bases between. This CDR3 has 13 amino acids. The CDR3 region is CASSSVGAYEQYF. Written as DNA, the CDR3 is TGTGCCAGCAGTTCCGTGGGGGCCTACGAGCAGTACTTC.